Following are 26 T cell receptor beta chains from one sample sequenced in a study of T cell responses to AZD1222 COVID-19 vaccine. The repertoire was sequenced with immunoSEQ multiplex PCR; TCRdb's copy has only in-frame clones and lacks some. The table includes approximately 92,000 clones, 65% to 90% detected once. Sequences were derived from peripheral blood, sampled on day 0 of AZD1222 vaccination. Receptors originate from an adult in good health.

The V gene is TRBV4-2, the J gene TRBJ1-1, with 7 bases matching TRBD1. Trimming took 0 bases from V and 4 from J; bases not matched to a gene: 5. The CDR3 runs to 15 residues. From germline, CDR1 is LGHNA and CDR2 YNFKEQ. The CDR3 spells CASSQEGDRVTEAFF. The CDR3 DNA reads TGTGCCAGCAGCCAAGAAGGCGACAGGGTCACTGAAGCTTTCTTT.

CDR3 amino acids: CASSSTSGPGETQYF. The DNA for the CDR3 is TGCGCCAGCTCATCGACTAGCGGGCCAGGGGAGACCCAGTACTTC. The chain links TRBV10-1 to TRBJ2-5; 10 bases are shared with TRBD2. The CDR3 extends over 15 amino acids. Per germline, CDR1 WNHNN and CDR2 SYGVQD (reference sequence). Unmatched junction bases numbered 11, after V lost 8 bases and J lost 5 bases.

This clone has a single count. The chain links TRBV29-1 to TRBJ2-5; D not resolved. Germline-derived CDR1 and CDR2 are SQVTM and ANQGSEA. V was cut by 3 bases and J by 4 bases, with 6 bases left in between. The CDR3 has 11 amino acids. CDR3 DNA sequence: TGCAGCGTTGACCTGGGAGAGACCCAGTACTTC. It translates to CSVDLGETQYF.

This clone showed up just once. CDR3 in amino acids: CASSPGQVNSPLHF. As DNA, the CDR3 is TGTGCCAGCAGCCCGGGACAGGTTAATTCACCCCTCCACTTT. The chain joins TRBV7-9 to TRBJ1-6, with 8 positions matching TRBD1. CDR1 is SEHNR and CDR2 is FQNEAQ in the germline V gene (reference sequence). The V and J ends lost 5 bases and 6 bases, in that order; junction bases with no gene match: 3. The CDR3 is 14 residues long.

The J gene is TRBJ2-3, the V gene TRBV27; no definite D call. V was trimmed by 4 bases and J by 3 bases, leaving 20 bases between them. The V gene's germline CDR1 is MNHEY and CDR2 SMNVEV (reference sequence). This CDR3 has 17 amino acids. This CDR3 is CASSSSYTLVRTDTQYF. The CDR3 region has the DNA TGTGCCAGCAGTTCCTCGTACACCTTAGTGAGGACAGATACGCAGTATTTT.

The rearrangement uses TRBV7-3 and TRBJ2-3; 14 positions match TRBD2. Per germline, CDR1 SGHTA and CDR2 FQGTGA. The CDR3 is made up of 15 amino acids. Trimming took 5 bases from V and 5 from J; bases not matched to a gene: 3. As DNA, the CDR3 is TGTGCCAGCAGCAGCGGGACTAGCGGGAGAGATACGCAGTATTTT. This gives the protein CASSSGTSGRDTQYF.

V gene TRBV3-1 (or the pseudogene TRBV3-2) combines with J gene TRBJ2-5, with D perhaps being TRBD1 or TRBD2 (6 bases each). The V and J ends lost 2 bases and 5 bases respectively, with 12 bases between them. This CDR3 contains 14 residues. Germline loops: CDR1 LGHDT, CDR2 YNNKEL (reference sequence). As DNA, the CDR3 is TGTGCCAGCAGCCAATCTTTGGGGGGCGAGACCCAGTACTTC. Encoded protein: CASSQSLGGETQYF.

V is TRBV11-2 and J is TRBJ1-4; 7 bases fit TRBD1. The J segment lost 2 bases and the V segment lost 5 bases, leaving 2 bases of the junction unmatched. The germline CDR1 and CDR2 sequences are SGHAT and FQNNGV. The CDR3 extends over 14 amino acids. The CDR3 sequence is CASSRGQTNEKLFF. The CDR3 nucleotides read TGTGCCAGCAGCCGGGGACAGACTAATGAAAAACTGTTTTTT.

J is TRBJ2-2 and V is TRBV5-1, with D perhaps matching TRBD1 (6 bases). The V gene's germline CDR1 is SGHRS and CDR2 YFSETQ. The CDR3 spans 14 residues. The ends were cut back, 3 bases at V and 1 base at J, with 7 bases in the middle. The CDR3 loop reads CASSWGQNTGELFF. The CDR3 bases are TGCGCCAGCAGCTGGGGACAGAACACCGGGGAGCTGTTTTTT.

This clone was counted a single time. This chain links TRBV29-1 with TRBJ1-6; D ambiguous. CDR1 and CDR2 (germline): SQVTM, ANQGSEA. V gave up 2 bases and J gave up 7 bases, with 9 bases separating them. The CDR3 length is 13 residues. CDR3 bases: TGCAGCGTTGAAACCTCTTGGAATTCACCCCTCCACTTT. It codes for CSVETSWNSPLHF.

The rearrangement uses TRBV25-1 and TRBJ2-3, with 11 bases aligning to TRBD2. V shed 3 bases and J 5 bases; nucleotides not matched to a gene: 7. This CDR3 region has 16 residues. CDR1 and CDR2 (germline): MGHDK, SYGVNS. The CDR3 DNA reads TGTGCCAGCAGTGACCCGACTAGCGGGGCGAGAGATACGCAGTATTTT. Amino acids: CASSDPTSGARDTQYF.

The J gene is TRBJ1-2, the V gene TRBV5-3, with 9 positions matching TRBD1. TRBV5-3 is classed as an ORF, of uncertain function. Germline trimming cut 7 bases from V and 2 bases from J; bases unmatched to any gene: 3. The CDR3 length is 13 residues. The CDR3 region is CARWDRANYGYTF. The CDR3 coding sequence is TGTGCCAGATGGGACAGGGCAAACTATGGCTACACCTTC.

The rearrangement links TRBV2 to TRBJ1-1, with D possibly TRBD1 on 6 matching bases. The CDR3 totals 15 residues. Trimming shortened V by 7 bases and J by 0 bases, and 15 bases separated the two germline ends. Per the germline V gene, CDR1 is SNHLY and CDR2 is FYNNEI. In nucleotides, the CDR3 is TGTGCCAGCAACCGGGACATACTGATGAACACTGAAGCTTTCTTT. It yields the protein CASNRDILMNTEAFF.

This sequence joins TRBV24-1 and TRBJ1-5; D gene uncertain. V dropped 11 bases and J dropped 6 bases, with 13 bases sitting between them. Germline loops: CDR1 KGHDR, CDR2 SFDVKD. This CDR3 spans 12 amino acids. CDR3 bases: TGTGCCATTAGCAAGGTAGTTCAGCCCCAGCATTTT. Translated: CAISKVVQPQHF.

The chain combines TRBV12-3 or TRBV12-4 with TRBJ2-7; unclear D gene. Between the trimmed V and J ends, which lost 6 bases and 3 bases, there was a span of 9 bases. This CDR3 spans 12 amino acids. CDR3 nucleotide sequence: TGTGCCAGCAGCCGTAATATCTACGAGCAGTACTTC. This codes for CASSRNIYEQYF.

This chain joins TRBV7-9 and TRBJ1-2, with unresolved D. Germline V gene data show CDR1 as SEHNR and CDR2 as FQNEAQ (reference sequence). Trimming stripped 3 bases from V and 4 bases from J, with 12 bases between. The CDR3 has 14 amino acids. The CDR3 protein is CASSFSDFLYGYTF. The CDR3 coding sequence is TGTGCCAGCAGCTTCTCGGACTTCCTCTATGGCTACACCTTC.

The chain links TRBV5-1 to TRBJ1-4, with D possibly being TRBD1 (6 bases). V dropped 4 bases and J dropped 0 bases, with 16 bases sitting between them. Germline V gene data show CDR1 as SGHRS and CDR2 as YFSETQ. The CDR3 has 17 residues. For the CDR3, the DNA is TGCGCCAGCAGCAGGGTGGGGGCCTCTGCAACTAATGAAAAACTGTTTTTT. Amino acids: CASSRVGASATNEKLFF.

J is TRBJ2-3 and V is TRBV15; 10 bases agree with TRBD1. Germline V gene lookup returns CDR1 LNHNV and CDR2 YYDKDF (reference sequence). The CDR3 runs to 19 residues. The V and J ends lost 1 base and 2 bases, in that order; junction bases with no gene match: 12. The CDR3 spells CATSRGGWGQGSFTDTQYF. The CDR3 bases are TGTGCCACCAGCAGAGGAGGATGGGGACAGGGGAGTTTCACAGATACGCAGTATTTT.

This chain uses TRBV4-2 with TRBJ2-3, with 10 bases matching TRBD2. CDR3 length: 18 amino acids. The germline V gene encodes CDR1 LGHNA and CDR2 YNFKEQ. J gave up 2 bases and V 4 bases, and 12 bases lay outside the gene matches. CDR3 nucleotides: TGTGCCAGCAGCCTCGGGGGGGCGCTAGCGGGAGTCACAGATACGCAGTATTTT. Protein sequence: CASSLGGALAGVTDTQYF.

The CDR3, as DNA: TGTGCCAGCGGACCCCGACAGGGGAATAGCAATCAGCCCCAGCATTTT. It encodes CASGPRQGNSNQPQHF. J is TRBJ1-5 and V is TRBV28; 8 bases are a match to TRBD1. The germline CDR1 and CDR2 sequences are MDHEN and SYDVKM. CDR3 size: 16 residues. V was pared by 8 bases and J by 0 bases, with 9 bases of the junction left unmatched.

This clone has a handful of counts. This chain links TRBV30 with TRBJ2-7, with TRBD2 identical over 7 bases. After removal of 3 bases from V and 4 bases from J, the junction contained 12 bases not matched to a gene. The CDR3 extends over 15 amino acids. CDR1 is GTSNPN, CDR2 SVGIG, per germline (reference sequence). The CDR3 protein is CAWRGGTGRMYEQYF. The CDR3 DNA reads TGTGCCTGGAGAGGCGGTACCGGGAGGATGTACGAGCAGTACTTC.

J is TRBJ2-1 and V is TRBV14; D may be TRBD2 (5 bases). The length of the CDR3 is 14 residues. Germline V CDR1 and CDR2: SGHDN, FVKESK. Trimming removed 4 bases at V and 12 bases at J, with 19 bases between. The CDR3 bases are TGTGCCAGCAGCCTTAGCCCCATAGGAGGCGGGCAGTTCTTC. Translation gives CASSLSPIGGGQFF.

V gene TRBV5-1 combines with J gene TRBJ1-1; TRBD1 matches 10 bases. The CDR3 covers 14 residues. J lost 6 bases, V lost 3 bases, and 5 bases had no gene match. The V gene's germline CDR1 is SGHRS and CDR2 YFSETQ. In nucleotides, the CDR3 is TGCGCCAGCAGCTCCGGGACAGGGGCCCCTGAAGCTTTCTTT. Translation gives CASSSGTGAPEAFF.

The chain combines TRBV24-1 with TRBJ2-5, with 8 nucleotides matching TRBD1. CDR1 KGHDR and CDR2 SFDVKD come from the germline V gene. V lost 0 bases to trimming and J lost 1 base; unmatched junction nucleotides: 9. The CDR3 covers 18 residues. The chain's CDR3 is CATSDLPRTGKIQETQYF. The CDR3 nucleotides read TGTGCCACCAGTGATTTGCCCCGGACAGGGAAGATCCAAGAGACCCAGTACTTC.

The rearrangement links TRBV7-9 to TRBJ1-4; D is perhaps TRBD1 (5 bases). The germline V gene has CDR1 SEHNR and CDR2 FQNEAQ (reference sequence). The CDR3 is made up of 17 amino acids. The V and J ends lost 2 bases and 1 base respectively, with 14 bases between them. CDR3 nucleotides: TGTGCCAGCAGCTTATGGTCAGGGAAGGGAACTAATGAAAAACTGTTTTTT. Residues: CASSLWSGKGTNEKLFF.

This clone has a handful of counts. This sequence joins TRBV11-2 and TRBJ1-6, with unresolved D. The V end lost 6 bases, the J end lost 4 bases, and 10 bases lay between the germline ends. The CDR3 sequence is 14 residues long. CDR1 SGHAT and CDR2 FQNNGV come from the germline V gene. CDR3: CASRPVGYNSPLHF. The DNA for the CDR3 is TGTGCCAGCAGACCGGTGGGATATAATTCACCCCTCCACTTT.